These 21 T cell receptor beta chains share one sample of origin, sequenced in a study of TIL therapy for anti-PD-1-resistant metastatic lung cancer. The libraries were made with immunoSEQ v3. Data came from immunoSEQ multiplex PCR; TCRdb stores just in-frame clones and leaves some out. The table includes about 21,000 clones, about 71% detected once. Indicated time point: pre-treatment sample, taken before nivolumab and TIL therapy. This specimen consisted of blood, obtained at baseline. The receptors were sampled from a person between 30 and 80 years old with non-small cell lung cancer.

CDR3 DNA sequence: TGTGCCAGCAGCCAAGATTACCGGACGGAATCACCCCTCCACTTT. Protein: CASSQDYRTESPLHF. The chain couples TRBV4-2 to TRBJ1-6, with D unclear. Germline lookup yields CDR1 LGHNA and CDR2 YNFKEQ. The CDR3 contains 15 residues. The V end was cut by 0 bases, the J end by 10 bases, with 13 bases between.

The chain carries TRBV28 and TRBJ2-2; the match to TRBD1 covers 8 bases. There are 16 residues in the CDR3. Germline V gene lookup returns CDR1 MDHEN and CDR2 SYDVKM. The trim removed 6 bases at V and 1 base at J, leaving 7 bases unmatched. In DNA, the CDR3 is TGTGCCAGCAGGTTCCCCGGGACAGGGAACACCGGGGAGCTGTTTTTT. Amino acids: CASRFPGTGNTGELFF.

This clone came up a few times. The V call is TRBV7-9, the J call TRBJ2-7; D is ambiguous. Germline CDR1 SEHNR, CDR2 FQNEAQ (reference sequence). The CDR3 contains 13 residues. Trimming pared 5 bases from V and 4 bases from J, leaving 12 bases between. This CDR3 reads CASSPGPYYEQYV. The CDR3 DNA sequence: TGTGCCAGCAGCCCTGGACCGTATTACGAGCAGTACGTC.

The V call is TRBV5-1, the J call TRBJ2-3; D gene uncertain. The V and J ends lost 4 bases and 8 bases respectively, with 14 bases between them. The CDR3 runs 13 residues. Per the germline V gene, CDR1 is SGHRS and CDR2 is YFSETQ. The CDR3 here is CASSPDLLGTQYF. DNA of the CDR3: TGCGCCAGCAGCCCGGACCTGCTAGGTACGCAGTATTTT. Full variable domain (missing parts from reference TRBV5-1 and TRBJ2-3): KAGVTQTPRYLIKTRGQQVTLSCSPISGHRSVSWYQQTPGQGLQFLFEYFSETQRNKGNFPGRFSGRQFSNSRSEMNVSTLELGDSALYLCASSPDLLGTQYFGPGTRLTVL.

The V gene is TRBV30, the J gene TRBJ1-5; perhaps TRBD1 as D (6 bases). The CDR3 totals 13 residues. CDR1 and CDR2 from the germline V gene are GTSNPN and SVGIG (reference sequence). Trimming took off 2 bases at V and 6 bases at J, with 11 bases between the two ends. The CDR3, as DNA: TGTGCCTGGAGTCACAGGGCCCGTCAGCCCCAGCATTTT. Protein product: CAWSHRARQPQHF.

The CDR3 DNA sequence: TGTGCCAGCAGCCCCGCAGGGGGCAGGGTTCTAGATACGCAGTATTTT. This translates into CASSPAGGRVLDTQYF. The rearrangement links TRBV27 to TRBJ2-3, with TRBD1 matching over 8 bases. With 6 bases clipped from V and 5 bases from J, the junction kept 13 bases outside the gene matches. The CDR3 has 16 amino acids. CDR1 is MNHEY and CDR2 is SMNVEV in the germline V gene (reference sequence).

The chain combines TRBV6-2 or TRBV6-3 with TRBJ1-2; D perhaps matches TRBD1 (5 bases). The V gene's germline CDR1 is MNHEY and CDR2 SVGEGT. V gave up 2 bases and J gave up 3 bases, with 10 bases separating them. The CDR3 length is 14 residues. The CDR3 DNA is TGTGCCAGCAGTTACGAGGGGACGGACTATGGCTACACCTTC. This sequence encodes CASSYEGTDYGYTF.

The chain recombines TRBV9 with TRBJ1-1; possibly TRBD1 for D (5 bases). Germline V gene lookup returns CDR1 SGDLS and CDR2 YYNGEE. CDR3 length equals 14 residues. V was trimmed by 6 bases and J by 5 bases, leaving 17 bases between them. Here the CDR3 reads CASTIGQGGTEAFF. Here the CDR3 DNA reads TGTGCCAGCACCATAGGGCAGGGCGGGACTGAAGCTTTCTTT. The complete variable domain, with remaining parts taken from reference TRBV9 and TRBJ1-1, reads DSGVTQTPKHLITATGQRVTLRCSPRSGDLSVYWYQQSLDQGLQFLIQYYNGEERAKGNILERFSAQQFPDLHSELNLSSLELGDSALYFCASTIGQGGTEAFFGQGTRLTVV.

This clone has only a few counts. The V gene is TRBV18, the J gene TRBJ2-2, with a possible D match to TRBD2 (6 bases). V lost 3 bases to trimming and J lost 1 base, with 12 bases between them. Germline V gene data show CDR1 as KGHSH and CDR2 as LQKENI. CDR3 length equals 16 residues. DNA of the CDR3: TGTGCCAGCTCACCCGCAGCGGGCGGGAACACCGGGGAGCTGTTTTTT. Its protein product is CASSPAAGGNTGELFF.

This chain joins TRBV10-3 and TRBJ1-4; D not certain. The CDR3 sequence is 13 residues long. The germline V gene encodes CDR1 ENHRY and CDR2 SYGVKD. V was trimmed by 7 bases and J by 5 bases, leaving 11 bases between them. In DNA form, the CDR3 reads TGTGCCATCACAGAACAGCTAAATGAAAAACTGTTTTTT. Translation: CAITEQLNEKLFF.

V is TRBV30 and J is TRBJ2-1, with D possibly matching TRBD2 (6 bases). V lost 0 bases and J 9 bases, leaving 12 bases between the germline ends. The CDR3 has 13 residues. Germline loops: CDR1 GTSNPN, CDR2 SVGIG (reference sequence). The CDR3, as DNA: TGTGCCTGGAGTGTTCGGAGGGCCGGTGAGCAGTTCTTC. Translated: CAWSVRRAGEQFF.

The V call is TRBV7-8, the J call TRBJ2-5, with 12 bases lining up with TRBD1. The CDR3 is 16 residues long. V was clipped by 3 bases and J by 5 bases; unmatched bases: 7. Germline V gene lookup returns CDR1 SGHVS and CDR2 FQNEAQ. The CDR3 DNA reads TGTGCCAGCAGCTTGTTTGGGACAGGGGGCTGGGAGACCCAGTACTTC. This gives the protein CASSLFGTGGWETQYF.

This rearrangement joins TRBV12-5 to TRBJ2-2, with a weak D call TRBD2 (6 bases). This CDR3 has 11 residues. V was pared by 9 bases and J by 6 bases, with 8 bases between. Germline CDR1 is LGHNT and CDR2 is FRNRAP. The CDR3 spells CASGSSGELFF. The CDR3 DNA follows: TGTGCTAGCGGGAGTTCCGGGGAGCTGTTTTTT.

V and J are TRBV3-1 (or the pseudogene TRBV3-2) and TRBJ2-4, with TRBD2 identical over 12 bases. This CDR3 has 17 residues. The J segment lost 2 bases and the V segment lost 2 bases, leaving 4 bases of the junction unmatched. In germline, CDR1 is LGHDT, CDR2 YNNKEL (reference sequence). The CDR3 loop is CASSQSGLAGPKNIQYF. Here the CDR3 DNA reads TGTGCCAGCAGCCAATCCGGACTAGCGGGACCCAAAAACATTCAGTACTTC.

In DNA form, the CDR3 reads TGCGCCAGCAGCGTGTCCGGGACACCGAACACTGAAGCTTTCTTT. Its protein product is CASSVSGTPNTEAFF. The V call is TRBV5-1, the J call TRBJ1-1, with D possibly being TRBD1 (6 bases). Looked up from germline, CDR1 is SGHRS and CDR2 is YFSETQ. The V and J ends lost 4 bases and 1 base respectively, with 14 bases between them. There are 15 residues in the CDR3.

The gene calls are TRBV4-1 and TRBJ2-5; 8 bases line up with TRBD1. The V gene's germline CDR1 is MGHRA and CDR2 YSYEKL. The J segment lost 5 bases and the V segment lost 0 bases, leaving 8 bases of the junction unmatched. This CDR3 contains 16 residues. The CDR3 is CASSQEVDRGGETQYF. CDR3 sequence (DNA): TGCGCCAGCAGCCAAGAAGTAGACAGGGGTGGCGAGACCCAGTACTTC.

This clone occurred once. The chain joins TRBV7-3 to TRBJ2-3, with a tentative D call TRBD2 (5 bases). The CDR3 totals 14 residues. Germline CDR1 is SGHTA and CDR2 is FQGTGA. The V gene lost 1 base and the J gene lost 1 base, with 6 bases spanning the gap. For the CDR3, the DNA is TGTGCCAGCAGCTTAAACGGGGGCACAGATACGCAGTATTTT. It encodes CASSLNGGTDTQYF. The full variable domain, with the rest looked up from reference TRBV7-3 and TRBJ2-3, is GAGVSQTPSNKVTEKGKYVELRCDPISGHTALYWYRQSLGQGPEFLIYFQGTGAADDSGLPNDRFFAVRPEGSVSTLKIQRTERGDSAVYLCASSLNGGTDTQYFGPGTRLTVL.

A few counts support this clone. This chain joins TRBV4-3 and TRBJ1-1, with 7 bases identical to TRBD1. The V segment lost 0 bases and the J segment 13 bases; nucleotides outside the gene matches: 8. The CDR3 loop spans 13 amino acids. The germline gives CDR1 LGHNA, CDR2 YSLEER. CDR3 protein: CASSQDQDRRSFF. CDR3 nucleotides: TGCGCCAGCAGCCAAGATCAGGACAGGAGGAGTTTCTTT.

The gene calls are TRBV3-1 (or the pseudogene TRBV3-2) and TRBJ2-5; 7 bases agree with TRBD2. The CDR3 extends over 15 amino acids. J lost 2 bases, V lost 3 bases, and 6 bases had no gene match. CDR1 and CDR2 (germline): LGHDT, YNNKEL (reference sequence). CDR3 residues: CASSHRTRGQETQYF. CDR3 in DNA: TGTGCCAGCAGCCACCGGACTAGGGGACAAGAGACCCAGTACTTC.

This chain joins TRBV5-6 and TRBJ1-1; 8 bases are shared with TRBD1. The CDR3 runs to 15 residues. V dropped 3 bases and J dropped 5; count of bases not matched to a gene: 9. CDR1 and CDR2 (germline): SGHDT, YYEEEE. In DNA, the CDR3 is TGTGCCAGCAGCTACTCGACAGGGGTGAGAACTGAAGCTTTCTTT. Translation gives CASSYSTGVRTEAFF.

V and J are TRBV10-3 and TRBJ2-7; D possibly uses TRBD1 or TRBD2 (5 bases each). The germline V gene encodes CDR1 ENHRY and CDR2 SYGVKD. The CDR3 covers 14 residues. Trimming pared 6 bases from V and 2 bases from J, leaving 14 bases between. Written as DNA, the CDR3 is TGTGCCATCAGGCAAACGAGGGGCCCCTACGAGCAGTACTTC. Translating gives CAIRQTRGPYEQYF.